This T cell receptor beta chain is from a study of molecular identifiers for immune sequencing clone quantification. Overall study findings and caveats: A single cell's spiked Jurkat TCR RNA was reportedly detectable among fewer than 1.1 million naive cells. Should identical TCR molecules share a barcode, the sizes of highly expanded clones could be underestimated.

TCRdb used MiXCR to reprocess the PCR reads, holding one entry per CDR3 protein. This sample carries about 640,000 distinct CDR3 sequences, about 20% of them seen once, and the ten largest clones take 0.85% to 0.9%. With 0 bases removed from V and 0 bases from J, the gap between germline ends came to 12 bases. The CDR3 length is 17 residues. CDR1 is LGHNA and CDR2 is YSLEER in the germline V gene. This clonotype was observed many times. Its target is not known. Construction of naive CD8 libraries employed about 17,000 to 1,100,000 sorted cells together with 10%, 30% or 50% RNA. Sequenced sample: naive CD8+ T cells from blood, with Jurkat cell RNA spiked in. This sample's subset: FACS-sorted CD8+CD4-CCR7+CD45RA+ naive T cells. This clonotype originated in a human donor in good health. Some libraries in this study had Jurkat cell RNA spiked in. The gene calls are TRBV4-3 and TRBJ2-1; the D is unclear. The CDR3 loop is CASSQDWATHSYNEQFF. The CDR3 DNA reads as TGCGCCAGCAGCCAAGATTGGGCTACCCACTCCTACAATGAGCAGTTCTTC.